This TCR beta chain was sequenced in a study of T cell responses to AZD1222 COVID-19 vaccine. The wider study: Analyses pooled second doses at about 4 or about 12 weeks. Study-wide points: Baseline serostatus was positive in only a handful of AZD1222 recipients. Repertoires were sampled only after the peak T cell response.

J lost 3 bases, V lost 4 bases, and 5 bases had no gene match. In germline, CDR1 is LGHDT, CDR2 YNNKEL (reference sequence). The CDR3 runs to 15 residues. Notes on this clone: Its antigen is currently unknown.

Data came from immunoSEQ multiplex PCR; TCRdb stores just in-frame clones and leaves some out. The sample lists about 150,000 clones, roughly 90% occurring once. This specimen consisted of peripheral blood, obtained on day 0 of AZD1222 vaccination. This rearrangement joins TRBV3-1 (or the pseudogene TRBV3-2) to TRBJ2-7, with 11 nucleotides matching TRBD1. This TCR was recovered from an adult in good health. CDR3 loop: CASSPGQGACYEQYF. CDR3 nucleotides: TGTGCCAGCAGCCCAGGACAGGGGGCATGCTACGAGCAGTACTTC.